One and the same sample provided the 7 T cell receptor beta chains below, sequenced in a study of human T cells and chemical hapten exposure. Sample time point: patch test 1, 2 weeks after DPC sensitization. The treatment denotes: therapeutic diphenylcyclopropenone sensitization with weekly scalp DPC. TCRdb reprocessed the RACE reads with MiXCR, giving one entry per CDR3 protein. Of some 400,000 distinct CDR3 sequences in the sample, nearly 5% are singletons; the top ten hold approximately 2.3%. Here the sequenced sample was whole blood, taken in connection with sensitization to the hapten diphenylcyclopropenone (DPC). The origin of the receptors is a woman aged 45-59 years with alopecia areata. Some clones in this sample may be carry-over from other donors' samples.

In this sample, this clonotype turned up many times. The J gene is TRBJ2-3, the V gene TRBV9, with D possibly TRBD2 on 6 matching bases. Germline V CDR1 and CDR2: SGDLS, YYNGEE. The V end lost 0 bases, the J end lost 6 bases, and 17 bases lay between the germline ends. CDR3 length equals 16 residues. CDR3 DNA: TGTGCCAGCAGCGTAGGGCTAGCGCAGGCTACCGATACGCAGTATTTT. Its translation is CASSVGLAQATDTQYF.

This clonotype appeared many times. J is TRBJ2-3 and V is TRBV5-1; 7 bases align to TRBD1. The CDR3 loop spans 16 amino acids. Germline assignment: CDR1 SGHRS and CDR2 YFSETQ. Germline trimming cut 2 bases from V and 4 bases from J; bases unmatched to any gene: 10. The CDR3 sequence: CASSFTPGGAADTQYF. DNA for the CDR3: TGCGCCAGCAGCTTCACTCCAGGGGGAGCGGCAGATACGCAGTATTTT.

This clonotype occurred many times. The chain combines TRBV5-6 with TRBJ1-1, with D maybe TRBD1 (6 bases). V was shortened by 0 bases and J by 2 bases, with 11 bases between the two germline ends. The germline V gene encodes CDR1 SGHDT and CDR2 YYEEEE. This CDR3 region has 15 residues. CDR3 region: CASSLVGTSNTEAFF. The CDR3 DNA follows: TGTGCCAGCAGCTTGGTAGGGACAAGCAACACTGAAGCTTTCTTT.

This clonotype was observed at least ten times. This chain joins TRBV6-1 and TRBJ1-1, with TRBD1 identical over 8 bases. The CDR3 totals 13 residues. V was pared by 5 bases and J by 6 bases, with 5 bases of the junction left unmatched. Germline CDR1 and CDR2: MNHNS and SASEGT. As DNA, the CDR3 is TGTGCCAGCAGTCCGACAGGGGTCCCTGAAGCTTTCTTT. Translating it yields CASSPTGVPEAFF.

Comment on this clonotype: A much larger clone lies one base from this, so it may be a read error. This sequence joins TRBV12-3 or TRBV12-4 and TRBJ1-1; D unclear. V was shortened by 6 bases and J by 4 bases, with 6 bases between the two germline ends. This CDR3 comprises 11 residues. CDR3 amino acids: CASSWATEAFF. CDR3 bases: TGTGCCAGCAGCTGGGCCACTGAAGCTTTCTTT.

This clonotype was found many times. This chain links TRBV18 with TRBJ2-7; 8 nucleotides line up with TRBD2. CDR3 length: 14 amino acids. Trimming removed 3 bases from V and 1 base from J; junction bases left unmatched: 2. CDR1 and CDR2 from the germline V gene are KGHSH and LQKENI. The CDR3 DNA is TGTGCCAGCTCACCTTCTAGCGGGTCCTACGAGCAGTACTTC. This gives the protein CASSPSSGSYEQYF. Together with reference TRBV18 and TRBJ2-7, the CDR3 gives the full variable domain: NAGVMQNPRHLVRRRGQEARLRCSPMKGHSHVYWYRQLPEEGLKFMVYLQKENIIDESGMPKERFSAEFPKEGPSILRIQQVVRGDSAAYFCASSPSSGSYEQYFGPGTRLTVT.

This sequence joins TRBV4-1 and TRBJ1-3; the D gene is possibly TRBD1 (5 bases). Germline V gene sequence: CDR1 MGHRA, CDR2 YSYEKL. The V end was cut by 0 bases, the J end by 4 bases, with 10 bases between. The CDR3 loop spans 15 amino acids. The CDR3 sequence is CASSQEPGAGNTIYF. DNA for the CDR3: TGCGCCAGCAGCCAAGAGCCCGGGGCCGGAAACACCATATATTTT.